These 23 T cell receptor beta chains were sequenced from one sample in a study of cytomegalovirus exposure and HLA in healthy donors (dated by TCRdb to the late 2010s). The method was the immunoSEQ multiplex PCR assay. Not all clones reach the TCRdb copy of this immuneACCESS table, which keeps in-frame sequences only. Checked studies attribute under half of the gap to unresolved V genes and leave the rest unexplained. This sample comprises roughly 330,000 clones, 75% to 90% of them detected only once. Together, the top ten hold approximately 1.2% of the sample. Material: PBMCs. Receptor source: a woman aged 25 to 39 in good health and CMV-seropositive.

The chain employs TRBV2 and TRBJ2-5, with 11 bases aligning to TRBD1. J lost 1 base, V lost 2 bases, and 6 bases had no gene match. This CDR3 is 17 amino acids long. CDR1 is SNHLY, CDR2 FYNNEI, per germline. The CDR3 coding sequence is TGTGCCAGCAGTGAACAGGAGGGACAGGGGGTCCAAGAGACCCAGTACTTC. Protein: CASSEQEGQGVQETQYF.

V and J are TRBV9 and TRBJ1-1; D is uncertain. CDR1 and CDR2 (germline): SGDLS, YYNGEE. V was pared by 7 bases and J by 2 bases, with 9 bases between. The CDR3 length is 12 residues. CDR3 sequence reads: CASARGNTEAFF. CDR3 nucleotides: TGTGCCAGCGCCCGAGGCAACACTGAAGCTTTCTTT.

The genes are TRBV2 and TRBJ1-5; 7 positions match TRBD1. The germline V gene encodes CDR1 SNHLY and CDR2 FYNNEI. Trimming cost V 8 bases and J 0 bases; bases outside gene matches: 4. The CDR3 has 14 amino acids. The CDR3 sequence is CASSGTASNQPQHF. The CDR3 coding sequence is TGTGCCAGCTCGGGGACAGCTAGCAATCAGCCCCAGCATTTT.

This clone was recorded only once. This sequence joins TRBV2 and TRBJ2-3; D gene uncertain. CDR1 and CDR2 from the germline V gene are SNHLY and FYNNEI. Trimming pared 7 bases from V and 0 bases from J, leaving 17 bases between. CDR3 length: 16 residues. CDR3 protein: CASTSSVKASTDTQYF. The CDR3 bases are TGTGCCAGCACGAGCTCGGTGAAAGCTAGCACAGATACGCAGTATTTT.

V and J are TRBV6-1 and TRBJ2-1; the D is unclear. The V end lost 7 bases, the J end lost 2 bases, and 9 bases lay between the germline ends. From germline, CDR1 is MNHNS and CDR2 SASEGT. This CDR3 spans 13 amino acids. In DNA, the CDR3 is TGTGCCAGCACCCTACTAACCTACAATGAGCAGTTCTTC. Encoded protein: CASTLLTYNEQFF.

This chain connects TRBV7-8 to TRBJ2-1, with 14 bases identical to TRBD2. CDR1 is SGHVS, CDR2 FQNEAQ, per germline. Trimming took 5 bases from V and 4 from J; bases not matched to a gene: 10. CDR3 length: 18 residues. The CDR3, as DNA: TGTGCCAGCAGCCCCTCCCGACTAGCGGGGGGGCCATACAATGAGCAGTTCTTC. Amino acids: CASSPSRLAGGPYNEQFF. The whole variable domain, filled in from reference TRBV7-8 and TRBJ2-1, reads GAGVSQSPRYKVAKRGQDVALRCDPISGHVSLFWYQQALGQGPEFLTYFQNEAQLDKSGLPSDRFFAERPEGSVSTLKIQRTQQEDSAVYLCASSPSRLAGGPYNEQFFGPGTRLTVL.

DNA of the CDR3: TGTGCCAGCTCACCACCGGGCAGGGGCGCAGATACGCAGTATTTT. Its protein product is CASSPPGRGADTQYF. The chain employs TRBV18 and TRBJ2-3, with D tentatively TRBD1 (6 bases). CDR3 length: 15 amino acids. V lost 0 bases, J lost 4 bases, and 11 bases lay in between. Germline CDR1 reads KGHSH; CDR2 reads LQKENI.

V is TRBV6-5 and J is TRBJ1-5; D unclear. Germline loops: CDR1 MNHEY, CDR2 SVGAGI. V lost 5 bases, J lost 3 bases, and 8 bases lay in between. The CDR3 consists of 13 residues. For the CDR3, the DNA is TGTGCCAGCAGTGTCACAGACAATCAGCCCCAGCATTTT. This encodes CASSVTDNQPQHF.

J is TRBJ1-2 and V is TRBV6-5, with D perhaps matching TRBD1 (5 bases). Germline V gene data show CDR1 as MNHEY and CDR2 as SVGAGI. There are 15 residues in the CDR3. Trimming cost V 2 bases and J 0 bases, with 10 bases left between them. The CDR3 reads CASSYGAPANYGYTF. The DNA of the CDR3 is TGTGCCAGCAGTTACGGGGCACCGGCTAACTATGGCTACACCTTC.

This chain uses TRBV2 with TRBJ2-3; no clear D. The ends were cut back, 3 bases at V and 2 bases at J, with 9 bases in the middle. Germline V gene data show CDR1 as SNHLY and CDR2 as FYNNEI. The CDR3 has 14 amino acids. CDR3 coding DNA: TGTGCCAGCAGTGAGAGAAAGACCACAGATACGCAGTATTTT. It is translated as CASSERKTTDTQYF.

The CDR3 loop reads CASSLWPSGRGSEQFF. The CDR3 DNA follows: TGTGCCAGCAGTTTATGGCCTAGCGGGAGGGGTTCGGAGCAGTTCTTC. This chain uses TRBV27 with TRBJ2-1, with 12 bases matching TRBD2. Germline trimming cut 1 base from V and 10 bases from J; bases unmatched to any gene: 8. The germline V gene encodes CDR1 MNHEY and CDR2 SMNVEV (reference sequence). The CDR3 consists of 16 residues.

This clone appeared a few times. The chain carries TRBV27 and TRBJ1-6, with TRBD1 identical over 7 bases. This CDR3 comprises 15 residues. The J segment lost 7 bases and the V segment lost 5 bases, leaving 8 bases of the junction unmatched. CDR1 is MNHEY, CDR2 SMNVEV, per germline (reference sequence). The CDR3 bases are TGTGCCAGCAGTCTCCACCTGACAGGGAATTCACCCCTCCACTTT. Translated, it gives CASSLHLTGNSPLHF.

This clone was observed a handful of times. The rearrangement joins TRBV27 to TRBJ1-6; D remains unclear. There are 13 residues in the CDR3. Germline values: CDR1 MNHEY, CDR2 SMNVEV (reference sequence). Trimming removed 3 bases from V and 7 bases from J, with 7 bases in between. The CDR3 protein is CASSFRRNSPLHF. CDR3 DNA: TGTGCCAGCAGTTTCCGGAGAAATTCACCCCTCCACTTT.

The chain is built from TRBV18 and TRBJ1-5; tentative D call: TRBD1 (5 bases). This CDR3 has 16 residues. Trimming shortened V by 0 bases and J by 2 bases, and 11 bases separated the two germline ends. The germline V gene has CDR1 KGHSH and CDR2 LQKENI. The DNA for the CDR3 is TGTGCCAGCTCACCACCGGGGGGGGAAGGCAATCAGCCCCAGCATTTT. Translated, it gives CASSPPGGEGNQPQHF.

CDR3 sequence: CCLGRDTEAFF. The CDR3 DNA sequence: TGCTGCCTCGGGAGGGACACTGAAGCTTTCTTT. The V gene is TRBV29-1, the J gene TRBJ1-1; D ambiguous. Germline assignment: CDR1 SQVTM and CDR2 ANQGSEA. The CDR3 runs to 11 residues.

Regarding this clone: Within the sample, other DNA sequences also encode this same CDR3. This chain links TRBV6-5 with TRBJ2-1; D gene unclear. V dropped 0 bases and J dropped 4 bases, with 7 bases sitting between them. This CDR3 spans 14 amino acids. CDR1 is MNHEY and CDR2 is SVGAGI in the germline V gene. CDR3 residues: CASSYSTGYNEQFF. Here the CDR3 DNA reads TGTGCCAGCAGTTACTCGACCGGGTACAATGAGCAGTTCTTC.

The chain is built from TRBV2 and TRBJ2-7, with 10 bases aligning to TRBD1. Unmatched junction bases numbered 0, after V lost 0 bases and J lost 1 base. The CDR3 length is 15 residues. The germline CDR1 and CDR2 sequences are SNHLY and FYNNEI. The chain's CDR3 is CASSEAGQGSYEQYF. As DNA, the CDR3 is TGTGCCAGCAGTGAAGCGGGACAGGGGTCCTACGAGCAGTACTTC. Using reference TRBV2 and TRBJ2-7 for the parts outside the CDR3, the full variable domain is EPEVTQTPSHQVTQMGQEVILRCVPISNHLYFYWYRQILGQKVEFLVSFYNNEISEKSEIFDDQFSVERPDGSNFTLKIRSTKLEDSAMYFCASSEAGQGSYEQYFGPGTRLTVT.

The chain couples TRBV5-4 to TRBJ2-7, with D uncertain. The V end was cut by 0 bases, the J end by 0 bases, with 7 bases between. This CDR3 is 14 amino acids long. From germline, CDR1 is SGHNT and CDR2 YYREEE (reference sequence). The CDR3 reads CASSLGDLSYEQYF. The CDR3 DNA is TGTGCCAGCAGCTTGGGCGACCTCTCCTACGAGCAGTACTTC.

This clone was seen a handful of times. This chain links TRBV11-2 with TRBJ2-7; D possibly corresponds to TRBD1 (5 bases). Trimming took 3 bases from V and 1 from J, leaving 7 bases between them. The CDR3 runs to 13 residues. Per germline, CDR1 SGHAT and CDR2 FQNNGV. CDR3 protein: CASSLSGSYEQYF. The CDR3 DNA follows: TGTGCCAGCAGCTTGTCAGGGTCCTACGAGCAGTACTTC.

V gene TRBV11-2 combines with J gene TRBJ2-3; D unresolved. This CDR3 is built from 11 residues. Trimming removed 3 bases at V and 6 bases at J, with 4 bases between. In germline, CDR1 is SGHAT, CDR2 FQNNGV. The chain's CDR3 is CASSFLDTQYF. The CDR3 nucleotides read TGTGCCAGCAGCTTTTTGGATACGCAGTATTTT.

This chain uses TRBV28 with TRBJ1-3; TRBD1 aligns across 9 bases. Per the germline V gene, CDR1 is MDHEN and CDR2 is SYDVKM. The CDR3 totals 18 residues. Trimming cost V 0 bases and J 0 bases; bases outside gene matches: 6. The CDR3 sequence: CASSLWGTGRLSGNTIYF. The CDR3 coding sequence is TGTGCCAGCAGTTTATGGGGGACAGGGCGCCTCTCTGGAAACACCATATATTTT.

This chain uses TRBV13 with TRBJ1-1; D call uncertain. V was shortened by 7 bases and J by 8 bases, with 14 bases between the two germline ends. Germline V gene lookup returns CDR1 PRHDT and CDR2 FYEKMQ (reference sequence). This CDR3 is built from 12 residues. CDR3 sequence reads: CASTRQTFEAFF. The CDR3 DNA reads TGTGCCAGCACCCGCCAAACTTTCGAAGCTTTCTTT.

The rearrangement uses TRBV7-3 and TRBJ2-5; D is perhaps TRBD1 (5 bases). The CDR3 sequence is 16 residues long. Germline-derived CDR1 and CDR2 are SGHTA and FQGTGA. Trimming shortened V by 0 bases and J by 1 base, and 12 bases separated the two germline ends. The CDR3 DNA is TGTGCCAGCAGCTTAACAGGGATGGGGCCCCAAGAGACCCAGTACTTC. Translation: CASSLTGMGPQETQYF.